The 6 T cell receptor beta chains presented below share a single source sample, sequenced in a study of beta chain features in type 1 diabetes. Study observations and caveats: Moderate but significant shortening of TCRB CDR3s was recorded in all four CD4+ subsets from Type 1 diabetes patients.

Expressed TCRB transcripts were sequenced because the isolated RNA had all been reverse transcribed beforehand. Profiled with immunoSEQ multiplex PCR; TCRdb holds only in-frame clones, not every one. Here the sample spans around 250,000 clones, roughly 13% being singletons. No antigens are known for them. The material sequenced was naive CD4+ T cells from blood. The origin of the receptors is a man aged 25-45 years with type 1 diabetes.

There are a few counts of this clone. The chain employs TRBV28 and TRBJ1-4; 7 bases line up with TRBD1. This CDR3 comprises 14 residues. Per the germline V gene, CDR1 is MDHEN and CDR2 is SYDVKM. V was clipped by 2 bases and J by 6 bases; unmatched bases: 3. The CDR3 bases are TGTGCCAGCAGTTTAAGAACAGGGGATGAAAAACTGTTTTTT. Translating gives CASSLRTGDEKLFF.

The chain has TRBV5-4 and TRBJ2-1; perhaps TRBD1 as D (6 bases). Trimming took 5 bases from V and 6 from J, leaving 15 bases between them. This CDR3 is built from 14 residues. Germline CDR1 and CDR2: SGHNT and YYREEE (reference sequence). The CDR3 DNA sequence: TGTGCCAGCAGACAGGGTGCCACGTTCAATGAGCAGTTCTTC. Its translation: CASRQGATFNEQFF.

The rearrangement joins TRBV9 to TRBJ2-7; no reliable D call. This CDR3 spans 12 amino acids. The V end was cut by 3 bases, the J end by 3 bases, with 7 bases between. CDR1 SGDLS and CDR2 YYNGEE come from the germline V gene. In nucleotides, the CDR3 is TGTGCCAGCAGCGGCCCCGGCTACGAGCAGTACTTC. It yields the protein CASSGPGYEQYF.

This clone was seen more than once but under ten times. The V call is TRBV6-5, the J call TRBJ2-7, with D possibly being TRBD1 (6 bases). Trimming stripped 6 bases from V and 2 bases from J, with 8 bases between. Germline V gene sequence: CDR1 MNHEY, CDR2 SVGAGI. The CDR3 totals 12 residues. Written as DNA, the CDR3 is TGTGCCAGCAGCAGGGGCACCTACGAGCAGTACTTC. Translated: CASSRGTYEQYF.

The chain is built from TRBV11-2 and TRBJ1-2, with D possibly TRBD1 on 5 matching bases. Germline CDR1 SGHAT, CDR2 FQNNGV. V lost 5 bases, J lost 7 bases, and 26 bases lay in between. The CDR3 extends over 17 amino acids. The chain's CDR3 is CASSVLRSAQGGGGYTF. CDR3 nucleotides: TGTGCCAGCAGCGTACTCCGGTCAGCTCAGGGCGGTGGTGGCTACACCTTC.

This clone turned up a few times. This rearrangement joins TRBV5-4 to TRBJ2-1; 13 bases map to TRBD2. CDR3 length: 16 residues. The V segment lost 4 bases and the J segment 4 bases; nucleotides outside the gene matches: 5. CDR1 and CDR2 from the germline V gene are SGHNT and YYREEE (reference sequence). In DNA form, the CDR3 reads TGTGCCAGCAGCCTGGGACTAGCGGGGAATTACAATGAGCAGTTCTTC. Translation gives CASSLGLAGNYNEQFF.